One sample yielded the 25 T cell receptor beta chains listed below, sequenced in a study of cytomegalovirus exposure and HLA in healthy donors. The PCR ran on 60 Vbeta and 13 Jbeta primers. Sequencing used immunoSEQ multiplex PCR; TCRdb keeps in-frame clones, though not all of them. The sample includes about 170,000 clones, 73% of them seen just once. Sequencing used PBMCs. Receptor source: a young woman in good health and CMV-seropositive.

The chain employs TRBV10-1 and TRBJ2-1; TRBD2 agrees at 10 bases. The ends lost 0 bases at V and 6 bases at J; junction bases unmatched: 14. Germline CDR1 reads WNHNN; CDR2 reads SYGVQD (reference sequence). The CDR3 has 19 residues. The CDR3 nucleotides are TGCGCCAGCAGTGAGTCACAAGCGGGGGGGCCTCCTCGGGGCAATGAGCAGTTCTTC. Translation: CASSESQAGGPPRGNEQFF.

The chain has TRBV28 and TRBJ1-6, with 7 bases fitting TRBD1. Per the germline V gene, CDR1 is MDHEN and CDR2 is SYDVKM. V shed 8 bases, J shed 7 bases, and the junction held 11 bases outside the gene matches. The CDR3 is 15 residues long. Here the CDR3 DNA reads TGTGCCAGCTTTCCCGCGGGACAGAGAAATTCACCCCTCCACTTT. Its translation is CASFPAGQRNSPLHF.

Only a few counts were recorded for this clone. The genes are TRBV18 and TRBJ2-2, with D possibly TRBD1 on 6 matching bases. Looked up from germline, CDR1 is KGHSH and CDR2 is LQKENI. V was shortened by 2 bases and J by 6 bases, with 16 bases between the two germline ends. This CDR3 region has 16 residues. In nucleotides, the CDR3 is TGTGCCAGCTCACCAGCTCCGTTGGGGGCAGCCGGGGAGCTGTTTTTT. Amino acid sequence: CASSPAPLGAAGELFF.

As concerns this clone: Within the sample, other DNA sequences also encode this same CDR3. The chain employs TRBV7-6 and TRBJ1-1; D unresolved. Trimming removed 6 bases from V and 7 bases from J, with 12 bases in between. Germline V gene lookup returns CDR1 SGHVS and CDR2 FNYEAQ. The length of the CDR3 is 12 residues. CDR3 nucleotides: TGTGCCAGCAGTTCTATTCTACGTGAAGCTTTCTTT. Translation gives CASSSILREAFF.

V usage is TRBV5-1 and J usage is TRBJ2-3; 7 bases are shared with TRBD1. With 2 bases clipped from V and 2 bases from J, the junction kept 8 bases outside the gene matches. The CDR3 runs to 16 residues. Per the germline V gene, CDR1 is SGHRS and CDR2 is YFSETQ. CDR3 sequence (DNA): TGCGCCAGCAGCTTCTGGGACAGCAAAGTCACAGATACGCAGTATTTT. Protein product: CASSFWDSKVTDTQYF.

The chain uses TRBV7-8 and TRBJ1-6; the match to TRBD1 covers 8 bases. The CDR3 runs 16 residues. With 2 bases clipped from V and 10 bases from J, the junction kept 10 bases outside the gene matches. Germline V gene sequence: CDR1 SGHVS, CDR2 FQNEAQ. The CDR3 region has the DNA TGTGCCAGCAGCTTATTAACCGGGACAGGAGAATCACCCCTCCACTTT. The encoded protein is CASSLLTGTGESPLHF. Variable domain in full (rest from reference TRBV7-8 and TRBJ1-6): GAGVSQSPRYKVAKRGQDVALRCDPISGHVSLFWYQQALGQGPEFLTYFQNEAQLDKSGLPSDRFFAERPEGSVSTLKIQRTQQEDSAVYLCASSLLTGTGESPLHFGNGTRLTVT.

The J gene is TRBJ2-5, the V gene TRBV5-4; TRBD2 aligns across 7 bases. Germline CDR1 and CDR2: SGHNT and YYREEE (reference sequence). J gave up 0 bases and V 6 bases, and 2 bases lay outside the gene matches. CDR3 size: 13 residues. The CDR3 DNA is TGTGCCAGCACCGGGACTAACCAAGAGACCCAGTACTTC. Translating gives CASTGTNQETQYF.

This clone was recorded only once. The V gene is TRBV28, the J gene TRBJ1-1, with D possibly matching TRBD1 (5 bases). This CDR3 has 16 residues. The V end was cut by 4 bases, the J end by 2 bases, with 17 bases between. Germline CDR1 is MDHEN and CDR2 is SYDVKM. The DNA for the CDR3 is TGTGCCAGCAGTTGGTTAGGGGCACTCCTCAACACTGAAGCTTTCTTT. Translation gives CASSWLGALLNTEAFF.

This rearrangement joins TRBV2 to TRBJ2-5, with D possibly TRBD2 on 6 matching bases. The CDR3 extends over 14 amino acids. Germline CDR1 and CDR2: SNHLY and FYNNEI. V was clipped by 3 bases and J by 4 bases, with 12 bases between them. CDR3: CASSDGGVGETQYF. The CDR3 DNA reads TGTGCCAGCAGTGACGGCGGGGTAGGAGAGACCCAGTACTTC.

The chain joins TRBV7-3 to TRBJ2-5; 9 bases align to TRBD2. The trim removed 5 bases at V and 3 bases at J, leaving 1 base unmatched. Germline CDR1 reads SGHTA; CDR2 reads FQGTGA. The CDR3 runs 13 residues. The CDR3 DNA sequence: TGTGCCAGCAGCATAGCGGGGGAAGAGACCCAGTACTTC. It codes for CASSIAGEETQYF.

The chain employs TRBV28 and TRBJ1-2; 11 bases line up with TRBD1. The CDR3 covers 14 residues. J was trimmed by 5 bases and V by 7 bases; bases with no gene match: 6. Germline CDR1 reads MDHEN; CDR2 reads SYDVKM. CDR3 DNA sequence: TGTGCCAGCACCCGGACAGGGGGCTGGTATGGCTACACCTTC. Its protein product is CASTRTGGWYGYTF.

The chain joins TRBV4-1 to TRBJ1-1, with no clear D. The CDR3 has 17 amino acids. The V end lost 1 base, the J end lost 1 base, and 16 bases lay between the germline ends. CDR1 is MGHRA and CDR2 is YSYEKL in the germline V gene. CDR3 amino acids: CASSQVVLRDSNTEAFF. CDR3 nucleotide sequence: TGCGCCAGCAGCCAAGTTGTTTTGCGTGATTCGAACACTGAAGCTTTCTTT.

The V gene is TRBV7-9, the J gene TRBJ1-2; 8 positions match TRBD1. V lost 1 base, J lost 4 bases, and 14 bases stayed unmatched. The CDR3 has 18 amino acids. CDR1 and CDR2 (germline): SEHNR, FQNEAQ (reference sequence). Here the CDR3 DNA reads TGTGCCAGCAGCTTAGTCCCCCTGGACAGGGATCATCCCTATGGCTACACCTTC. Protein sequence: CASSLVPLDRDHPYGYTF.

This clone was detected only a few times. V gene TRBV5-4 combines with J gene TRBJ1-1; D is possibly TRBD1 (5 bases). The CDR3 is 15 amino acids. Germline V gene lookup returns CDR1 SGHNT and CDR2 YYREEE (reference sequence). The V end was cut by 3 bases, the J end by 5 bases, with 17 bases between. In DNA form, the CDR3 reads TGTGCCAGCAGCTCTTCACGGAGGGGTAGGACTGAAGCTTTCTTT. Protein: CASSSSRRGRTEAFF. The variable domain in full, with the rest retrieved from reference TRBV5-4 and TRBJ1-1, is ETGVTQSPTHLIKTRGQQVTLRCSSQSGHNTVSWYQQALGQGPQFIFQYYREEENGRGNFPPRFSGLQFPNYSSELNVNALELDDSALYLCASSSSRRGRTEAFFGQGTRLTVV.

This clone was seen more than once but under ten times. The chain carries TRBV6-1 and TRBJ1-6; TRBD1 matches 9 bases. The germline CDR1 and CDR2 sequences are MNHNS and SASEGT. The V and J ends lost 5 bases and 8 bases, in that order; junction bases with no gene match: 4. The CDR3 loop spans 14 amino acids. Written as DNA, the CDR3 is TGTGCCAGCAGTCCTCGGACAGGGGATTCACCCCTCCACTTT. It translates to CASSPRTGDSPLHF.

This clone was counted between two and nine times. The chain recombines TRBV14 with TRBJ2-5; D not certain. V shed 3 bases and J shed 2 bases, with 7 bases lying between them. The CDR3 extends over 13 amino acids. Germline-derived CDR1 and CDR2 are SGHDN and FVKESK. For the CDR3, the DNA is TGTGCCAGCAGCCAGCGAGAACAAGAGACCCAGTACTTC. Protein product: CASSQREQETQYF.

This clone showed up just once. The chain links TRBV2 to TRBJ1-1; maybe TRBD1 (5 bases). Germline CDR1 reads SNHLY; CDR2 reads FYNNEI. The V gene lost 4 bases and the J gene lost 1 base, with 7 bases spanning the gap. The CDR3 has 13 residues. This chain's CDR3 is CASSVQGNTEAFF. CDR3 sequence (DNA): TGTGCCAGCAGTGTGCAGGGGAACACTGAAGCTTTCTTT.

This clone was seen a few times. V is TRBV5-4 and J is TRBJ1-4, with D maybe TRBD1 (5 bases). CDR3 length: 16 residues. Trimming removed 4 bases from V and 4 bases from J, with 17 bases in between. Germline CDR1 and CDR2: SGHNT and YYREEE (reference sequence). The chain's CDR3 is CASSGTPGWDNEKLFF. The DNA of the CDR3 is TGTGCCAGCAGCGGGACTCCAGGGTGGGATAATGAAAAACTGTTTTTT.

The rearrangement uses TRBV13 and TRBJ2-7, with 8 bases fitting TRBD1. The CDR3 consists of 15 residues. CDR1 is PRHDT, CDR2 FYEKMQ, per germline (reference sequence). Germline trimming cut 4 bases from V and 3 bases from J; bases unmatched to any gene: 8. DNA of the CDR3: TGTGCCAGCAGCTCCGGGACAGGCGACTTCTACGAGCAGTACTTC. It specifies CASSSGTGDFYEQYF.

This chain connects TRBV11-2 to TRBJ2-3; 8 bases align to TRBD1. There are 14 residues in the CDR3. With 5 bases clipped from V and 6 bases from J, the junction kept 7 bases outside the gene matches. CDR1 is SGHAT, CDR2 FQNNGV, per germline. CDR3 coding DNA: TGTGCCAGCAGCCGGACAGGGTTCAGCGATACGCAGTATTTT. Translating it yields CASSRTGFSDTQYF.

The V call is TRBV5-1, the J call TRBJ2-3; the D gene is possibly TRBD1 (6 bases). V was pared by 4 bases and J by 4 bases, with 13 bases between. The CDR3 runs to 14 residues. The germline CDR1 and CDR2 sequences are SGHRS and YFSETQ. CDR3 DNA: TGCGCCAGCAGCGACGTTCAGGGGTCAGATACGCAGTATTTT. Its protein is CASSDVQGSDTQYF.

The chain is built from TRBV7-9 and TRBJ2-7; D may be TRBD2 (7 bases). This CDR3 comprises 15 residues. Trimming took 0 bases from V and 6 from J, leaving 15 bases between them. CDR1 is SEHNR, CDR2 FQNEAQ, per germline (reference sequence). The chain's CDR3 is CASSLANGGAGEQYF. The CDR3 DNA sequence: TGTGCCAGCAGCTTAGCAAATGGGGGGGCAGGCGAGCAGTACTTC.

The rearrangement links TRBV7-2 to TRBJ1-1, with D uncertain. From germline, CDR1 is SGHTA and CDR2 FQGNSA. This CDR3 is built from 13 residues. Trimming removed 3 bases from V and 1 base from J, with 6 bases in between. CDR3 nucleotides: TGTGCCAGCAGCTTCACACGGAACACTGAAGCTTTCTTT. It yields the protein CASSFTRNTEAFF.

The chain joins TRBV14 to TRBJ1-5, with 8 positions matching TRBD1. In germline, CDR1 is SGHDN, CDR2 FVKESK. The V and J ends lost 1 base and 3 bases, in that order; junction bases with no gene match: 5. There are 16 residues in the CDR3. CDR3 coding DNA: TGTGCCAGCAGCCAAGTGGGACAGGCGTCCAATCAGCCCCAGCATTTT. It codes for CASSQVGQASNQPQHF.

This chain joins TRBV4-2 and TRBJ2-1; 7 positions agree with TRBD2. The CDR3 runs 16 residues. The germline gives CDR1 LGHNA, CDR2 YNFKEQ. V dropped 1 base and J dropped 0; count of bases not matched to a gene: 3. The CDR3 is CASSQAGEGSYNEQFF. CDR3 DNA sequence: TGTGCCAGCAGCCAAGCTGGGGAGGGCTCCTACAATGAGCAGTTCTTC.